The 15 T cell receptor beta chains listed next were all sequenced from one sample in a study of blood T cell repertoires in COVID-19. Data came from immunoSEQ multiplex PCR; TCRdb stores just in-frame clones and leaves some out. This table has a few hundred thousand clones, about nine tenths appearing once. The sample consisted of PBMCs or T cells enriched from blood (not recorded which). These receptor sequences come from a woman aged 18-29 years who had recovered from COVID-19.

This clone occurred once. This rearrangement joins TRBV9 to TRBJ1-2; tentative D call: TRBD1 (6 bases). CDR1 SGDLS and CDR2 YYNGEE come from the germline V gene. The CDR3 consists of 16 residues. Deletions cut 0 bases from V and 5 bases from J, with 17 bases between. In DNA form, the CDR3 reads TGTGCCAGCAGCGTAGCCTCTACGGGACACCGTTATGGCTACACCTTC. Translation gives CASSVASTGHRYGYTF.

V is TRBV2 and J is TRBJ2-7; D gene unclear. V was cut by 0 bases and J by 4 bases, with 4 bases left in between. CDR3 length: 12 amino acids. Germline CDR1 SNHLY, CDR2 FYNNEI. In DNA form, the CDR3 reads TGTGCCAGCAGTGAAGCGAGATACGAGCAGTACTTC. This gives the protein CASSEARYEQYF.

The V call is TRBV6-5, the J call TRBJ1-4; TRBD1 might be the D (5 bases). V lost 5 bases, J lost 8 bases, and 9 bases lay in between. CDR3 size: 12 residues. Germline V gene data show CDR1 as MNHEY and CDR2 as SVGAGI. CDR3 sequence (DNA): TGTGCCAGCAGTAGGGGATACGAAAAACTGTTTTTT. Its protein product is CASSRGYEKLFF.

The chain carries TRBV5-4 and TRBJ2-7, with TRBD2 matching over 9 bases. Germline assignment: CDR1 SGHNT and CDR2 YYREEE (reference sequence). Germline trimming cut 3 bases from V and 2 bases from J; bases unmatched to any gene: 9. This CDR3 has 16 amino acids. The CDR3 here is CASSSPSSGAPYEQYF. CDR3 nucleotide sequence: TGTGCCAGCAGCTCACCCTCTAGCGGGGCTCCCTACGAGCAGTACTTC.

The chain employs TRBV7-9 and TRBJ1-4, with TRBD1 matching 7 bases. The trim removed 5 bases at V and 10 bases at J, leaving 10 bases unmatched. The CDR3 length is 14 residues. Germline V CDR1 and CDR2: SEHNR, FQNEAQ (reference sequence). The CDR3 DNA sequence: TGTGCCAGCAGCGCGGACAGGAGGAGTGGAAAACTGTTTTTT. The encoded protein is CASSADRRSGKLFF.

This chain's CDR3 is CASSKGLAGGQETQYF. In DNA, the CDR3 is TGTGCCAGCAGTAAGGGACTAGCGGGCGGGCAAGAGACCCAGTACTTC. The chain has TRBV2 and TRBJ2-5; 12 nucleotides match TRBD2. Losses at the gene ends were 5 bases for V and 2 bases for J; bases not matched to a gene: 6. Per the germline V gene, CDR1 is SNHLY and CDR2 is FYNNEI. This CDR3 has 16 residues.

This rearrangement joins TRBV9 to TRBJ1-4; the match to TRBD1 covers 7 bases. Germline lookup yields CDR1 SGDLS and CDR2 YYNGEE. The CDR3 length is 15 residues. V gave up 3 bases and J gave up 7 bases; unmatched junction bases: 9. The CDR3 DNA follows: TGTGCCAGCAGCGCCCTAGGGGGCGAAGGTGAAAAACTGTTTTTT. Translated, it gives CASSALGGEGEKLFF. Filled out from reference TRBV9 and TRBJ1-4, the complete variable domain reads DSGVTQTPKHLITATGQRVTLRCSPRSGDLSVYWYQQSLDQGLQFLIQYYNGEERAKGNILERFSAQQFPDLHSELNLSSLELGDSALYFCASSALGGEGEKLFFGSGTQLSVL.

This sequence joins TRBV6-5 and TRBJ2-2; 8 bases map to TRBD2. The length of the CDR3 is 15 residues. Germline V gene lookup returns CDR1 MNHEY and CDR2 SVGAGI. With V trimmed by 4 bases and J by 5 bases, 6 bases remained unmatched. The CDR3 protein is CASSSSGRGTGELFF. CDR3 coding DNA: TGTGCCAGCAGTTCAAGCGGGAGAGGAACCGGGGAGCTGTTTTTT.

This clone was seen only a few times. V and J are TRBV5-1 and TRBJ2-2; TRBD1 agrees at 12 bases. The germline V gene encodes CDR1 SGHRS and CDR2 YFSETQ. Trimming removed 3 bases from V and 6 bases from J; junction bases left unmatched: 9. This CDR3 spans 17 amino acids. The CDR3 sequence is CASSSTAGTGGAGELFF. The CDR3, as DNA: TGCGCCAGCAGCTCCACCGCCGGGACAGGGGGCGCCGGGGAGCTGTTTTTT.

This chain links TRBV27 with TRBJ1-5; D possibly corresponds to TRBD1 (6 bases). The CDR3 is made up of 13 amino acids. From germline, CDR1 is MNHEY and CDR2 SMNVEV (reference sequence). V was trimmed by 6 bases and J by 0 bases, leaving 6 bases between them. In DNA, the CDR3 is TGTGCCAGCAGGGGGGCTAGCAATCAGCCCCAGCATTTT. Amino acids: CASRGASNQPQHF.

The chain is built from TRBV2 and TRBJ2-2, with 7 bases that match TRBD1. CDR1 is SNHLY, CDR2 FYNNEI, per germline. The CDR3 has 15 residues. V trimming: 6 bases; J trimming: 2 bases; junction bases outside the gene matches: 6. CDR3 coding DNA: TGTGCCAGCAGACCAGACAGGGTAAACACCGGGGAGCTGTTTTTT. As protein: CASRPDRVNTGELFF.

The rearrangement joins TRBV29-1 to TRBJ2-1; a possible D gene is TRBD2 (6 bases). V lost 2 bases and J lost 6, with 14 bases in between. The CDR3 consists of 14 residues. Germline values: CDR1 SQVTM, CDR2 ANQGSEA. The DNA for the CDR3 is TGCAGCGTTGAAAGAGTTGGAGGGCGCAATGAGCAGTTCTTC. Its translation is CSVERVGGRNEQFF.

The V and J genes are TRBV7-6 and TRBJ2-2; 9 positions agree with TRBD1. This CDR3 comprises 15 residues. Unmatched junction bases numbered 7, after V lost 5 bases and J lost 6 bases. Germline V lookup: CDR1 SGHVS, CDR2 FNYEAQ. CDR3 region: CASSHGTGNAGELFF. DNA for the CDR3: TGTGCCAGCAGCCACGGGACAGGGAATGCCGGGGAGCTGTTTTTT.

This chain connects TRBV28 to TRBJ2-7; 14 positions agree with TRBD2. Germline loops: CDR1 MDHEN, CDR2 SYDVKM. This CDR3 spans 17 amino acids. The trim removed 6 bases at V and 4 bases at J, leaving 11 bases unmatched. The CDR3 reads CASSPTSGRAQAYEQYF. The CDR3 coding sequence is TGTGCCAGCAGCCCGACTAGCGGGAGGGCCCAGGCGTACGAGCAGTACTTC.

This clone occurred a few times. The V gene is TRBV11-1, the J gene TRBJ1-6; 7 positions match TRBD1. V dropped 2 bases and J dropped 10; count of bases not matched to a gene: 8. This CDR3 comprises 15 residues. Germline V CDR1 and CDR2: SGHAT, FQDESV (reference sequence). In DNA form, the CDR3 reads TGTGCCAGCAGCTTACGGCAGGGGGTCGAGTCACCCCTCCACTTT. Its protein product is CASSLRQGVESPLHF.